Sequencing of this TCR beta chain was carried out in a study of T-cell reconstitution after alpha-beta-depleted transplantation in children (dated by TCRdb to about 2016). Turning to the overall study: Using TCR repertoire profiling, the study quantitatively followed how T-cell immune reconstitution unfolded in children after TCRalphabeta/CD19-depleted allogeneic hematopoietic cell transplantation. The paper as a whole reports these results and caveats: In some patients, the high TCRbeta diversity seen at day 60 was put down to recipient T cells and intrathymic progenitors that had survived conditioning. About two months after transplant, the apparently early recovery of alphabetaT-cell counts reportedly depended on just several hundred clones that had expanded rapidly and came from non-depleted graft cells. The frequencies of hyperexpanded clones fell over the following months, and after one year, T-cell counts and TCRbeta diversity were mostly attributed to newly produced T cells.

Remarks on this clonotype: Its antigen is not yet known. Qualities for individual bases were not recorded, and no much larger clone is one base off.

The treatment or condition label on this specimen signifies: allogeneic hematopoietic cell transplantation with graft depleted of TCRalphabeta T cells and CD19 B cells. The transplant recipients were children given TCRalphabeta/CD19-depleted allogeneic hematopoietic cell grafts. The library was prepared using PCR. The instrument was an Illumina HiSeq 2500. To normalize quantification of the TCRbeta repertoire, the TCR libraries were built with molecular barcoding that relied on unique molecular identifiers. The public reads were reprocessed in TCRdb via fastp at Q25 and MiXCR, keeping in-frame beta chains. Records with the same CDR3 protein are collapsed into one entry carrying the most frequent genes and DNA. The sample includes 200,000 or so distinct CDR3 sequences, with 8.4% observed a single time. The top ten constitute roughly 36% of the sample. The CDR3 spans 13 residues, from the cysteine through the phenylalanine. Only the CDR3 region is kept as DNA, spanning 39 bases read in frame from base 1. Looking up the germline V gene yields CDR1 SGHTA and CDR2 FQGNSA. V was cut back by 4 bases and J by 5 bases, leaving a gap of 12 bases between them.

The TCR was taken from a male patient aged 2-15 years who had a stem cell transplant for acute myeloid leukemia, so the T cells may come from the graft donor. The sample in question was PBMCs, mostly from graft donor cells, obtained 360 days after TCRalphabeta/CD19-depleted stem cell transplant. The chain was built from TRBV7-2 and TRBJ2-7, with a tentative D gene TRBD2 over 6 matching bases. The nucleotide sequence reads as follows: TGTGCCAGCAGCTGGGCTAGCGATAACGAGCAGTACTTC. Its product reads: CASSWASDNEQYF.